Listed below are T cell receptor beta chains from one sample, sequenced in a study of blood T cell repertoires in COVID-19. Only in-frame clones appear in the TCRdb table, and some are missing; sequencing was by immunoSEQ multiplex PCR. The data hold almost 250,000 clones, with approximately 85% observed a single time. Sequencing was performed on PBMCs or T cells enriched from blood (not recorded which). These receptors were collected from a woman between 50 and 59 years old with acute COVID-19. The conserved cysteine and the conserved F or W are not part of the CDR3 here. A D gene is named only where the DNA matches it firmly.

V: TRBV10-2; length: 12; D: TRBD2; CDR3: ASSRRGGSETQY
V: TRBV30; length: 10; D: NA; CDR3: AWRDQGTEAF
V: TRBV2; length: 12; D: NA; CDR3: ASSGVKSSYEQY
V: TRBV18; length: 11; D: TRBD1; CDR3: ASSRDRGGEAF
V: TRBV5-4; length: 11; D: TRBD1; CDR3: ASSLGTGVGYT
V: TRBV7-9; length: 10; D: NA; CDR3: ASSPDSHGYT
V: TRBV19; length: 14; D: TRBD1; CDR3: ASSPDTGGSPETQY
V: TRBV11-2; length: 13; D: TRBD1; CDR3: ASSLGQGGSYEQY
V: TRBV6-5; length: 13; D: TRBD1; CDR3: ASSYSRDRSYEQY
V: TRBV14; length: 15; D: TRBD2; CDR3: ASSGGGGGVLINEQF
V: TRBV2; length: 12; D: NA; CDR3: ASSDLRENEKLF
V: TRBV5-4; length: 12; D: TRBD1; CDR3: ASSLGQGGSPLH
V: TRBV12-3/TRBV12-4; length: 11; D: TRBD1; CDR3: ASSYDRGTEAF
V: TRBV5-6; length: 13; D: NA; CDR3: ASTLGGGSYQPQH
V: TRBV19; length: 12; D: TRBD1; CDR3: ASRGQGASETQY
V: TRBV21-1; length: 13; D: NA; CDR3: ASSKERKVTYEQY